This T cell receptor (beta chain) was obtained from a study of early T cells in non-severe SARS-CoV-2 infection. Study-level background: Sequencing of bulk RNA from unsorted whole blood was done, without chain pairing.

The CDR3 contains 17 residues. V dropped 3 bases and J dropped 1; count of bases not matched to a gene: 8. As concerns this clonotype: Its antigen is unknown.

Unique molecular identifiers (one per individual cDNA molecule) were attached. TCRdb analysed the 5' RACE reads with MiXCR anew, one entry per CDR3 protein. This table has tens of thousands of distinct CDR3 sequences, 9.1% appearing once. General study points: CD4 and private specificities were missed by VDJdb matching, which favored anti-spike CD8 responses.

Sequencing was performed on whole blood. This TCR was sampled from an adult who was a healthcare worker with PCR-confirmed SARS-CoV-2 infection or an uninfected control (not recorded which). V gene TRBV12-3 or TRBV12-4 combines with J gene TRBJ2-3; 9 bases are shared with TRBD1. The CDR3 spells CASSLRGQGFGTDTQYF. CDR3 in DNA: TGTGCCAGCAGTTTGAGGGGACAGGGATTCGGCACAGATACGCAGTATTTT.